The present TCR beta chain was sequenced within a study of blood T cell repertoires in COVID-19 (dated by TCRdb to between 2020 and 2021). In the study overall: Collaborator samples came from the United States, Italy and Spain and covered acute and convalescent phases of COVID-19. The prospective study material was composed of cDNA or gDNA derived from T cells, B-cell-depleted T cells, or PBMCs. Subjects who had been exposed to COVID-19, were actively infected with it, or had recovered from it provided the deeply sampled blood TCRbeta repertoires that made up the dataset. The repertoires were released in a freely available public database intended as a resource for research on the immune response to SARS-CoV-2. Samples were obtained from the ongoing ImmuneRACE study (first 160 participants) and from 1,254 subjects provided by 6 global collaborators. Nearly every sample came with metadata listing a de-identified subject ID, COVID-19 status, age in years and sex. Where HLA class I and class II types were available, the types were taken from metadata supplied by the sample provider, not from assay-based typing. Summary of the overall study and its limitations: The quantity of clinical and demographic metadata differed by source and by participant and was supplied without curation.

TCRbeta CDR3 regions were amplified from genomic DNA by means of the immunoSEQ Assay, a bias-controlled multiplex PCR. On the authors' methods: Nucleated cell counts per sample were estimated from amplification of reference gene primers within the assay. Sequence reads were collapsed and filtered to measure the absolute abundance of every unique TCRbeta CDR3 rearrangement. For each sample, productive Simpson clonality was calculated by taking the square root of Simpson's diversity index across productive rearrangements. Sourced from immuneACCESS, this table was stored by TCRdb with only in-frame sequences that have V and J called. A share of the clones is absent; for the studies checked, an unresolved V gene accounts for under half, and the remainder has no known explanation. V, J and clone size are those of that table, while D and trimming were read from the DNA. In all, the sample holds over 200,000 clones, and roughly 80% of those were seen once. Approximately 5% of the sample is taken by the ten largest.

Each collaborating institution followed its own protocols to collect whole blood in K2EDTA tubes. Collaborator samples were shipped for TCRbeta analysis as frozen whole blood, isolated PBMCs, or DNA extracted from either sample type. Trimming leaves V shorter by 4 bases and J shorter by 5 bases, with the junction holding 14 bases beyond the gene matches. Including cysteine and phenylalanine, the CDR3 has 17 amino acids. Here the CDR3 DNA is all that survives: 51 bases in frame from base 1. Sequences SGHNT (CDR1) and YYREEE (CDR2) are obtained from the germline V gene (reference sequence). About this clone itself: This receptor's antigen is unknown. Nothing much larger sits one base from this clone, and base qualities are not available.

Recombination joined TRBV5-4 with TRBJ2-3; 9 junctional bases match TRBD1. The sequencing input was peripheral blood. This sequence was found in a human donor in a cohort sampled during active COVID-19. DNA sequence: TGTGCCAGCAGCCGGGTAAGGGGACAGGGTTTTGAAGATACGCAGTATTTT. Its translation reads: CASSRVRGQGFEDTQYF.